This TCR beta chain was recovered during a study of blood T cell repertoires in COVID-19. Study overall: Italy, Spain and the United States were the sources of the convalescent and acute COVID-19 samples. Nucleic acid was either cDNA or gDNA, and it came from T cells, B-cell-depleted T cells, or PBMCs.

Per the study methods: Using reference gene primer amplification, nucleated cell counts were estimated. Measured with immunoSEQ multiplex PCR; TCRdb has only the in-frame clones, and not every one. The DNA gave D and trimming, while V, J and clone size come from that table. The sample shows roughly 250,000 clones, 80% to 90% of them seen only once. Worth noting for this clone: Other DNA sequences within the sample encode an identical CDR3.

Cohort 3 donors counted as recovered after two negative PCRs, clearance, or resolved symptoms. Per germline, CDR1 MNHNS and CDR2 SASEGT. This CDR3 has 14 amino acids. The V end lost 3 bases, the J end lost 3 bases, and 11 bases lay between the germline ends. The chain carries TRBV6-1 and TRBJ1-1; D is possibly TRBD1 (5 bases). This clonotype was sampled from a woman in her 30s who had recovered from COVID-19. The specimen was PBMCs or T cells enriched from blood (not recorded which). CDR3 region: CASSEVGGYTEAFF. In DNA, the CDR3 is TGTGCCAGCAGTGAGGTGGGGGGATACACTGAAGCTTTCTTT.